These 21 T cell receptor beta chains came from one sample sequenced in a study of T cell responses to AZD1222 COVID-19 vaccine. Clones were sequenced by immunoSEQ multiplex PCR, and TCRdb holds only the in-frame ones, with some missing. Among over 65,000 clones listed, approximately 90% were seen once. Here the sequenced sample was peripheral blood, taken on day 0 of AZD1222 vaccination. The origin of the receptors is an adult in good health.

The chain couples TRBV3-1 (or the pseudogene TRBV3-2) to TRBJ1-1; D remains ambiguous. The CDR3 runs to 14 residues. Germline V CDR1 and CDR2: LGHDT, YNNKEL (reference sequence). V lost 4 bases to trimming and J lost 3 bases, with 12 bases between them. CDR3 coding DNA: TGTGCCAGCAGCCGACTTATAAGGGACACTGAAGCTTTCTTT. This sequence encodes CASSRLIRDTEAFF.

J is TRBJ2-7 and V is TRBV14; TRBD1 or TRBD2 may be the D gene (5 bases each). The V end lost 4 bases, the J end lost 4 bases, and 11 bases lay between the germline ends. This CDR3 has 13 amino acids. Germline CDR1 reads SGHDN; CDR2 reads FVKESK. The CDR3 coding sequence is TGTGCCAGCAGCCGAACTTGGGGGTACGAGCAGTACTTC. It codes for CASSRTWGYEQYF.

The chain carries TRBV30 and TRBJ2-7; tentative D call: TRBD2 (5 bases). This CDR3 is 11 amino acids long. Germline values: CDR1 GTSNPN, CDR2 SVGIG (reference sequence). Trimming removed 3 bases at V and 4 bases at J, with 7 bases between. For the CDR3, the DNA is TGTGCCTGGAGGAGGGTATACGAGCAGTACTTC. Encoded protein: CAWRRVYEQYF.

This clone has more than one count but fewer than ten. This rearrangement joins TRBV24-1 to TRBJ2-3, with TRBD2 matching 7 bases. J was trimmed by 1 base and V by 5 bases; bases with no gene match: 2. CDR1 and CDR2 (germline): KGHDR, SFDVKD. The CDR3 length is 14 residues. The CDR3 DNA follows: TGTGCCACCAGTGCTAGCGGAGGCACAGATACGCAGTATTTT. It encodes CATSASGGTDTQYF.

This clone was observed once. The chain has TRBV9 and TRBJ2-1, with TRBD2 matching 8 bases. CDR1 SGDLS and CDR2 YYNGEE come from the germline V gene. The trim removed 4 bases at V and 2 bases at J, leaving 5 bases unmatched. This CDR3 is 15 amino acids long. CDR3 DNA sequence: TGTGCCAGCAGCCCCGATAGCGGGGCCTACAATGAGCAGTTCTTC. This codes for CASSPDSGAYNEQFF.

There are a few counts of this clone. The CDR3 here is CATSDASLGLGELFF. The CDR3 DNA follows: TGTGCCACCAGTGATGCCTCCCTCGGTCTCGGGGAGCTGTTTTTT. This chain links TRBV24-1 with TRBJ2-2, with D unclear. The CDR3 sequence is 15 residues long. V shed 3 bases and J shed 7 bases, with 14 bases lying between them. Germline loops: CDR1 KGHDR, CDR2 SFDVKD.

The chain recombines TRBV19 with TRBJ2-2, with 7 bases aligning to TRBD1. After removal of 1 base from V and 6 bases from J, the junction contained 5 bases not matched to a gene. The CDR3 runs 15 residues. Germline-derived CDR1 and CDR2 are LNHDA and SQIVND (reference sequence). The CDR3 region has the DNA TGTGCCAGTAGTATAGGGGGCAGGGGGTCCGGGGAGCTGTTTTTT. It encodes CASSIGGRGSGELFF.

This chain connects TRBV2 to TRBJ1-5, with 8 bases aligning to TRBD1. The CDR3 contains 13 residues. V lost 4 bases and J lost 6; bases outside the gene matches: 2. The germline V gene encodes CDR1 SNHLY and CDR2 FYNNEI. CDR3 nucleotide sequence: TGTGCCAGCAGTGGTACAGGGGGTCAGCCCCAGCATTTT. It specifies CASSGTGGQPQHF.

V gene TRBV3-1 (or the pseudogene TRBV3-2) combines with J gene TRBJ2-4; weak D call: TRBD2 (6 bases). The CDR3 consists of 17 residues. V lost 4 bases to trimming and J lost 0 bases, with 16 bases between them. CDR1 is LGHDT and CDR2 is YNNKEL in the germline V gene (reference sequence). This CDR3 is CASSPRDPGGAKNIQYF. In DNA form, the CDR3 reads TGTGCCAGCAGCCCGAGGGACCCCGGGGGAGCCAAAAACATTCAGTACTTC.

The chain carries TRBV5-1 and TRBJ1-1, with D possibly matching TRBD1 (5 bases). Between the trimmed V and J ends, which lost 4 bases and 4 bases, there was a span of 23 bases. Germline V lookup: CDR1 SGHRS, CDR2 YFSETQ. The CDR3 runs 17 residues. The CDR3 protein is CASSPRPGGGPGTEAFF. The CDR3 region has the DNA TGCGCCAGCAGCCCACGCCCCGGGGGAGGGCCCGGCACTGAAGCTTTCTTT.

The chain combines TRBV9 with TRBJ2-5; 9 nucleotides agree with TRBD1. This CDR3 spans 15 amino acids. Trimming cost V 1 base and J 1 base; bases outside gene matches: 2. In germline, CDR1 is SGDLS, CDR2 YYNGEE. In DNA, the CDR3 is TGTGCCAGCAGCGTATCACAGGGGGCCCAAGAGACCCAGTACTTC. This gives the protein CASSVSQGAQETQYF.

The genes are TRBV11-3 and TRBJ2-5; TRBD1 agrees at 8 bases. With V trimmed by 5 bases and J by 5 bases, 10 bases remained unmatched. This CDR3 is 15 amino acids long. Germline V gene lookup returns CDR1 SGHNT and CDR2 YENEEA. This chain's CDR3 is CASSPRGPTWETQYF. The CDR3 bases are TGTGCCAGCAGCCCCAGGGGGCCTACTTGGGAGACCCAGTACTTC. Full variable domain (outside the CDR3, taken from reference TRBV11-3 and TRBJ2-5): EAGVVQSPRYKIIEKKQPVAFWCNPISGHNTLYWYLQNLGQGPELLIRYENEEAVDDSQLPKDRFSAERLKGVDSTLKIQPAELGDSAVYLCASSPRGPTWETQYFGPGTRLLVL.

The rearrangement uses TRBV19 and TRBJ1-4, with a weak D call TRBD1 (5 bases). The V gene's germline CDR1 is LNHDA and CDR2 SQIVND (reference sequence). V was clipped by 7 bases and J by 4 bases, with 13 bases between them. The CDR3 extends over 14 amino acids. The chain's CDR3 is CASTVTALNEKLFF. For the CDR3, the DNA is TGTGCCAGTACCGTGACAGCCCTTAATGAAAAACTGTTTTTT.

V gene TRBV27 combines with J gene TRBJ2-3, with D unresolved. Germline V CDR1 and CDR2: MNHEY, SMNVEV (reference sequence). The CDR3 extends over 11 amino acids. Trimming took off 8 bases at V and 0 bases at J, with 3 bases between the two ends. CDR3 coding DNA: TGTGCCAGCTACAGCACAGATACGCAGTATTTT. Protein sequence: CASYSTDTQYF.

The rearrangement links TRBV30 to TRBJ1-1; D gene ambiguous. V lost 0 bases, J lost 6 bases, and 8 bases lay in between. Looked up from germline, CDR1 is GTSNPN and CDR2 is SVGIG (reference sequence). The CDR3 consists of 12 residues. In nucleotides, the CDR3 is TGTGCCTGGAGTGTTTTTCCCGCTGAAGCTTTCTTT. Amino acid sequence: CAWSVFPAEAFF.

This rearrangement joins TRBV18 to TRBJ1-6, with D unresolved. This CDR3 comprises 18 residues. Germline values: CDR1 KGHSH, CDR2 LQKENI. The V end lost 3 bases, the J end lost 6 bases, and 21 bases lay between the germline ends. In DNA form, the CDR3 reads TGTGCCAGCTCACCTTTGGCGGGAAGGGCGCGGGGTAATTCACCCCTCCACTTT. It codes for CASSPLAGRARGNSPLHF. The full variable domain, with the rest looked up from reference TRBV18 and TRBJ1-6, is NAGVMQNPRHLVRRRGQEARLRCSPMKGHSHVYWYRQLPEEGLKFMVYLQKENIIDESGMPKERFSAEFPKEGPSILRIQQVVRGDSAAYFCASSPLAGRARGNSPLHFGNGTRLTVT.

The rearrangement uses TRBV2 and TRBJ1-1, with 7 bases that match TRBD1. The CDR3 runs 15 residues. J was trimmed by 0 bases and V by 5 bases; bases with no gene match: 6. The germline V gene has CDR1 SNHLY and CDR2 FYNNEI. The CDR3 loop is CASSPTGRMNTEAFF. CDR3 bases: TGTGCCAGCAGTCCGACAGGGAGGATGAACACTGAAGCTTTCTTT.

This chain uses TRBV3-1 (or the pseudogene TRBV3-2) with TRBJ1-1; D is ambiguous. The CDR3 runs 13 residues. The germline V gene has CDR1 LGHDT and CDR2 YNNKEL (reference sequence). The V and J ends lost 4 bases and 0 bases respectively, with 6 bases between them. CDR3 region: CASSPTMNTEAFF. In DNA, the CDR3 is TGTGCCAGCAGCCCCACTATGAACACTGAAGCTTTCTTT.

V usage is TRBV21-1 and J usage is TRBJ1-6; TRBD1 is the table's D call and was not checked against the DNA. TRBV21-1 is flagged as a pseudogene. This CDR3 has 17 residues. The DNA for the CDR3 is TGTGCCAGCGGGGGACAGGGGATCTACTCCTATAATTCACCCCTCCACTTT. This gives the protein CASGGQGIYSYNSPLHF.

The genes are TRBV3-1 (or the pseudogene TRBV3-2) and TRBJ1-2; weak D call: TRBD1 (6 bases). Per the germline V gene, CDR1 is LGHDT and CDR2 is YNNKEL (reference sequence). CDR3 length: 14 amino acids. V dropped 6 bases and J dropped 5 bases, with 16 bases sitting between them. The CDR3: CASRANGGGYGYTF. The CDR3 coding sequence is TGTGCCAGCAGGGCCAACGGAGGGGGATATGGCTACACCTTC.

The rearrangement joins TRBV14 to TRBJ1-6; maybe TRBD1 (6 bases). This CDR3 contains 16 residues. Germline CDR1 reads SGHDN; CDR2 reads FVKESK. Trimming cost V 10 bases and J 0 bases, with 16 bases left between them. CDR3 loop: CATPDSCSSYNSPLHF. CDR3 in DNA: TGTGCCACCCCGGACAGCTGTAGCTCCTATAATTCACCCCTCCACTTT.